This T cell receptor beta chain was captured by sequencing in a study of kidney transplant recipient with SARS-CoV-2 infection. Germline CDR1 is SGHRS and CDR2 is YFSETQ. V was shortened by 7 bases and J by 4 bases, with 23 bases between the two germline ends. This CDR3 has 16 residues. This clonotype was recorded at least ten times. TCRdb recomputed calls from the reads with MiXCR, one row per CDR3 protein. The sample holds some 220,000 distinct CDR3 sequences; around 30% are singletons and the top ten take roughly 7.3%. This material consisted of a blood sample, taken at baseline and on roughly day 110 from a kidney transplant recipient. This sequence joins TRBV5-1 and TRBJ1-2; D is unclear. This receptor was taken from a male patient aged 25-45 years who had COVID-19 and was a kidney transplant recipient. Some T cells here may be from the graft donor. The CDR3 protein is CASLEGSVRKTYGYTF. CDR3 nucleotides: TGCGCCAGCTTAGAGGGATCGGTTCGAAAGACCTATGGCTACACCTTC. The full variable domain, rest sourced from reference TRBV5-1 and TRBJ1-2, is KAGVTQTPRYLIKTRGQQVTLSCSPISGHRSVSWYQQTPGQGLQFLFEYFSETQRNKGNFPGRFSGRQFSNSRSEMNVSTLELGDSALYLCASLEGSVRKTYGYTFGSGTRLTVV.